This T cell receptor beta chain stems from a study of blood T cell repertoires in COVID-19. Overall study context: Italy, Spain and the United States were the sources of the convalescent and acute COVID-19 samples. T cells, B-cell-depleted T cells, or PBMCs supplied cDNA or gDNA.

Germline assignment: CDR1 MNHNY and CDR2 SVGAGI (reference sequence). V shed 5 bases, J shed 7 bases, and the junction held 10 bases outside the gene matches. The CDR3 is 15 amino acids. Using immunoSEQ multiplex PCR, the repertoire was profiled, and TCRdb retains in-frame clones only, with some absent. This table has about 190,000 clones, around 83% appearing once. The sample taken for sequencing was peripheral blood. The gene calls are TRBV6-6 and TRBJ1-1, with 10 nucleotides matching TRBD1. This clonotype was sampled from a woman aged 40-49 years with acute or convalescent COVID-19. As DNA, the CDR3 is TGTGCCAGCAGTCGGGACCCGGGACAGGGGATTGAAGCTTTCTTT. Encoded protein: CASSRDPGQGIEAFF.